The 8 T cell receptor beta chains listed next were all sequenced from one sample in a study of PD-1 blockade in classical Hodgkin lymphoma. Each patient's relapse followed autologous stem cell transplantation, and brentuximab vedotin exposure varied. Profiled with immunoSEQ multiplex PCR; TCRdb holds only in-frame clones, not every one. The table records fewer than 100,000 clones, around 90% of them present only once. The sample here was peripheral blood mononuclear cells (PBMCs), taken at baseline. These receptors originate from a human donor with classical Hodgkin lymphoma.

The gene calls are TRBV7-2 and TRBJ1-2; 7 bases align to TRBD1. The germline V gene has CDR1 SGHTA and CDR2 FQGNSA. CDR3 size: 12 residues. Trimming took 7 bases from V and 5 from J; bases not matched to a gene: 4. As DNA, the CDR3 is TGTGCCAGCACCCAGACAGGGTATGGCTACACCTTC. This sequence encodes CASTQTGYGYTF.

This clone was found a few times. The chain couples TRBV2 to TRBJ1-2, with D tentatively TRBD1 (5 bases). The V gene's germline CDR1 is SNHLY and CDR2 FYNNEI. V gave up 6 bases and J gave up 8 bases, with 19 bases separating them. The CDR3 runs 14 residues. The CDR3 DNA sequence: TGTGCCAGCAGACCTGAGCAGGGACGACTCGGCTACACCTTC. It specifies CASRPEQGRLGYTF.

V usage is TRBV29-1 and J usage is TRBJ2-1, with 7 bases matching TRBD2. This CDR3 is 14 amino acids long. From germline, CDR1 is SQVTM and CDR2 ANQGSEA. The CDR3 sequence is CRPPAGRAFNEQFF. CDR3 sequence (DNA): TGCAGGCCTCCAGCGGGGAGGGCCTTCAATGAGCAGTTCTTC.

J is TRBJ2-7 and V is TRBV5-1; 10 bases line up with TRBD2. The CDR3 has 15 amino acids. The germline V gene has CDR1 SGHRS and CDR2 YFSETQ. The trim removed 4 bases at V and 0 bases at J, leaving 4 bases unmatched. CDR3 sequence: CASSPGLADSYEQYF. The DNA of the CDR3 is TGCGCCAGCAGCCCCGGACTAGCGGACTCCTACGAGCAGTACTTC. The full variable domain, rest sourced from reference TRBV5-1 and TRBJ2-7, is KAGVTQTPRYLIKTRGQQVTLSCSPISGHRSVSWYQQTPGQGLQFLFEYFSETQRNKGNFPGRFSGRQFSNSRSEMNVSTLELGDSALYLCASSPGLADSYEQYFGPGTRLTVT.

The gene calls are TRBV27 and TRBJ2-6; 10 bases fit TRBD2. The CDR3 consists of 18 residues. Germline V lookup: CDR1 MNHEY, CDR2 SMNVEV (reference sequence). V shed 3 bases and J 0 bases; nucleotides not matched to a gene: 5. The CDR3 protein is CASSLIAGGYSGANVLTF. The DNA for the CDR3 is TGTGCCAGCAGTTTGATAGCGGGAGGTTACTCTGGGGCCAACGTCCTGACTTTC.

This chain connects TRBV11-3 to TRBJ1-1; the D gene is possibly TRBD1 (6 bases). This CDR3 spans 15 amino acids. V was clipped by 5 bases and J by 0 bases, with 13 bases between them. Germline CDR1 is SGHNT and CDR2 is YENEEA. CDR3 nucleotides: TGTGCCAGCAGCCCCCGAGGGGGGGTGAACACTGAAGCTTTCTTT. Encoded protein: CASSPRGGVNTEAFF. Variable domain in full (rest from reference TRBV11-3 and TRBJ1-1): EAGVVQSPRYKIIEKKQPVAFWCNPISGHNTLYWYLQNLGQGPELLIRYENEEAVDDSQLPKDRFSAERLKGVDSTLKIQPAELGDSAVYLCASSPRGGVNTEAFFGQGTRLTVV.

The sample holds one count of this clone. The chain uses TRBV21-1 and TRBJ2-7; the table calls TRBD2, which could not be checked here. TRBV21-1 is assigned pseudogene status. The CDR3 spans 15 residues. In DNA form, the CDR3 reads TGTGCCAGCAGCAAAGGTAGCGGGAACGTCTACGAGCAGTACTTC. It translates to CASSKGSGNVYEQYF.

The genes are TRBV30 and TRBJ2-7; maybe TRBD1 (6 bases). This CDR3 is 12 amino acids long. V lost 2 bases, J lost 3 bases, and 8 bases lay in between. Germline-derived CDR1 and CDR2 are GTSNPN and SVGIG (reference sequence). CDR3 in DNA: TGTGCCTGGAGTTGGGACAACTACGAGCAGTACTTC. Amino acid sequence: CAWSWDNYEQYF.